The next 25 T cell receptor beta chains were all read from a single sample in a study of T cell repertoires in cytomegalovirus infection. Via MiXCR, TCRdb re-called the reads, giving one row per CDR3 protein. The table records around 270,000 distinct CDR3 sequences, roughly 9.1% of them present only once. Input material: PBMCs. These receptor sequences come from a human donor in good health (CMV status not recorded). Some clones in this sample may be carry-over from other donors' samples.

The V gene is TRBV7-8, the J gene TRBJ1-1, with TRBD1 matching 9 bases. The V gene's germline CDR1 is SGHVS and CDR2 FQNEAQ. Unmatched junction bases numbered 3, after V lost 0 bases and J lost 4 bases. The CDR3 runs to 15 residues. The CDR3 loop is CASSLAQGARTEAFF. Written as DNA, the CDR3 is TGTGCCAGCAGCTTAGCACAGGGGGCACGCACTGAAGCTTTCTTT.

At least ten counts were recorded for this clonotype. This chain uses TRBV7-8 with TRBJ2-3; D may correspond to TRBD1 or TRBD2 (5 bases each). Looked up from germline, CDR1 is SGHVS and CDR2 is FQNEAQ. Trimming stripped 1 base from V and 10 bases from J, with 15 bases between. This CDR3 is 14 amino acids long. The CDR3 region has the DNA TGTGCCAGCAGCTTAGAGAGGGGCCTTCGGGCGCAGTATTTT. This codes for CASSLERGLRAQYF.

This clonotype has a count of ten or more. The gene calls are TRBV7-8 and TRBJ2-7; D tentatively reads TRBD1 or TRBD2 (6 bases each). V was trimmed by 3 bases and J by 7 bases, leaving 22 bases between them. Germline lookup yields CDR1 SGHVS and CDR2 FQNEAQ. The CDR3 has 16 residues. In DNA form, the CDR3 reads TGTGCCAGCAGCTTCACAGGGTCGGGAGTGGGTCGAGAGCAGTACTTC. Translated, it gives CASSFTGSGVGREQYF.

The sample holds many counts of this clonotype. V gene TRBV7-9 combines with J gene TRBJ1-2, with no clear D. The CDR3 spans 13 residues. Looked up from germline, CDR1 is SEHNR and CDR2 is FQNEAQ (reference sequence). V was clipped by 5 bases and J by 3 bases, with 10 bases between them. For the CDR3, the DNA is TGTGCCAGCAGCCCCGGAGTTTACTATGGCTACACCTTC. Residues: CASSPGVYYGYTF.

J is TRBJ1-5 and V is TRBV15; D gene uncertain. The germline V and J ends were trimmed by 1 base and 5 bases, with 6 bases remaining between them. Germline assignment: CDR1 LNHNV and CDR2 YYDKDF (reference sequence). This CDR3 spans 13 amino acids. The CDR3 reads CATSRGRDQPQHF. CDR3 bases: TGTGCCACCAGCAGAGGACGGGATCAGCCCCAGCATTTT.

The sample holds many counts of this clonotype. V usage is TRBV7-2 and J usage is TRBJ1-1, with TRBD1 as a possible D gene (5 bases). V was trimmed by 1 base and J by 11 bases, leaving 14 bases between them. This CDR3 comprises 13 residues. Germline V CDR1 and CDR2: SGHTA, FQGNSA. CDR3 residues: CASSLVGEIVAFF. CDR3 in DNA: TGTGCCAGCAGCTTAGTAGGGGAGATCGTTGCTTTCTTT.

The chain uses TRBV9 and TRBJ2-3; 8 nucleotides line up with TRBD1. This CDR3 has 14 residues. V was clipped by 4 bases and J by 7 bases; unmatched bases: 8. Germline V gives CDR1 SGDLS, CDR2 YYNGEE. The CDR3 region has the DNA TGTGCCAGCAGCCACGGACAGGGTTTAAATACGCAGTATTTT. This codes for CASSHGQGLNTQYF.

This clonotype was detected a few times. The chain combines TRBV29-1 with TRBJ1-3; D is undetermined. V was clipped by 5 bases and J by 0 bases, with 8 bases between them. The CDR3 runs 13 residues. The V gene's germline CDR1 is SQVTM and CDR2 ANQGSEA. CDR3 residues: CSVYQSSGNTIYF. CDR3 in DNA: TGCAGCGTTTACCAGAGCTCTGGAAACACCATATATTTT.

This clonotype was seen ten or more times. The chain recombines TRBV7-6 with TRBJ1-3; 7 bases are shared with TRBD1. Unmatched junction bases numbered 6, after V lost 5 bases and J lost 2 bases. Germline V gene data show CDR1 as SGHVS and CDR2 as FNYEAQ. The CDR3 has 15 residues. The CDR3: CASSTGTDTGNTIYF. The CDR3 DNA follows: TGTGCCAGCAGCACCGGGACAGACACTGGAAACACCATATATTTT.

This clonotype was picked up a small number of times. The rearrangement links TRBV7-8 to TRBJ1-3; D remains unclear. The CDR3 is made up of 15 amino acids. V lost 4 bases and J lost 4, with 14 bases in between. Germline-derived CDR1 and CDR2 are SGHVS and FQNEAQ. This CDR3 reads CASSSTGYSGNTIYF. For the CDR3, the DNA is TGTGCCAGCAGCTCTACCGGGTATTCGGGAAACACCATATATTTT. Complete variable domain (other parts from reference TRBV7-8 and TRBJ1-3): GAGVSQSPRYKVAKRGQDVALRCDPISGHVSLFWYQQALGQGPEFLTYFQNEAQLDKSGLPSDRFFAERPEGSVSTLKIQRTQQEDSAVYLCASSSTGYSGNTIYFGEGSWLTVV.

The CDR3 here is CASRRVRGAEAFF. The CDR3 coding sequence is TGTGCCAGCAGAAGAGTAAGGGGGGCTGAAGCTTTCTTT. This sequence joins TRBV12-3 or TRBV12-4 and TRBJ1-1; D may be TRBD1 (6 bases). Trimming removed 6 bases from V and 6 bases from J, with 14 bases in between. The CDR3 has 13 amino acids.

In its sample, this clonotype was seen many times. The chain couples TRBV7-6 to TRBJ1-1; a weak D match, TRBD1 (6 bases). Between the trimmed V and J ends, which lost 11 bases and 1 base, there was a span of 14 bases. This CDR3 contains 13 residues. Germline V gene lookup returns CDR1 SGHVS and CDR2 FNYEAQ. DNA for the CDR3: TGTGCCTCAGGAAGGGGGGAGAACACTGAAGCTTTCTTT. It translates to CASGRGENTEAFF.

This clonotype was counted ten times or more. J is TRBJ1-4 and V is TRBV7-6, with D unclear. Germline V gene lookup returns CDR1 SGHVS and CDR2 FNYEAQ. With 10 bases removed from V and 5 bases from J, the gap between germline ends came to 14 bases. The CDR3 is 13 amino acids. The CDR3 here is CAIDLSPNEKLFF. As DNA, the CDR3 is TGTGCCATAGACCTCTCGCCAAATGAAAAACTGTTTTTT.

The table lists this clonotype with many counts. V gene TRBV7-2 combines with J gene TRBJ1-5; D is perhaps TRBD1 (6 bases). CDR3 length equals 15 residues. V was pared by 0 bases and J by 7 bases, with 13 bases between. The germline V gene encodes CDR1 SGHTA and CDR2 FQGNSA. The chain's CDR3 is CASSLAALGGQPQHF. DNA for the CDR3: TGTGCCAGCAGCTTAGCCGCTCTAGGGGGACAGCCCCAGCATTTT.

This clonotype was seen more than once but under ten times. This rearrangement joins TRBV14 to TRBJ2-2; D gene ambiguous. Germline CDR1 and CDR2: SGHDN and FVKESK. This CDR3 spans 14 amino acids. The V end was cut by 3 bases, the J end by 2 bases, with 7 bases between. CDR3 residues: CASSQYSNTGELFF. The CDR3 DNA reads as TGTGCCAGCAGCCAGTATTCAAACACCGGGGAGCTGTTTTTT. Complete variable domain (other parts from reference TRBV14 and TRBJ2-2): EAGVTQFPSHSVIEKGQTVTLRCDPISGHDNLYWYRRVMGKEIKFLLHFVKESKQDESGMPNNRFLAERTGGTYSTLKVQPAELEDSGVYFCASSQYSNTGELFFGEGSRLTVL.

This clonotype appeared many times. The chain couples TRBV28 to TRBJ1-1, with 8 bases that match TRBD1. V gave up 2 bases and J gave up 11 bases; unmatched junction bases: 7. In germline, CDR1 is MDHEN, CDR2 SYDVKM. This CDR3 has 13 amino acids. In DNA, the CDR3 is TGTGCCAGCAGTTTAAGACAGGGGAGTACGGCTTTCTTT. Its protein product is CASSLRQGSTAFF.

This clonotype was recorded many times. The genes are TRBV4-3 and TRBJ2-3, with D uncertain. Looked up from germline, CDR1 is LGHNA and CDR2 is YSLEER. The ends were cut back, 0 bases at V and 1 base at J, with 8 bases in the middle. The CDR3 covers 15 residues. The CDR3 region is CASSQDWAGTDTQYF. The DNA of the CDR3 is TGCGCCAGCAGCCAAGATTGGGCAGGCACAGATACGCAGTATTTT.

This clonotype was recorded at least ten times. The chain couples TRBV6-2 or TRBV6-3 to TRBJ1-6, with D possibly matching TRBD1 (6 bases). Trimming shortened V by 5 bases and J by 8 bases, and 7 bases separated the two germline ends. The CDR3 has 12 amino acids. Germline V gene data show CDR1 as MNHEY and CDR2 as SVGEGT. The CDR3 reads CASSGQYSPLHF. The CDR3 coding sequence is TGTGCCAGCAGTGGACAGTATTCACCCCTCCACTTT.

The rearrangement joins TRBV6-5 to TRBJ2-3, with 8 bases fitting TRBD2. V was pared by 6 bases and J by 8 bases, with 4 bases of the junction left unmatched. Germline loops: CDR1 MNHEY, CDR2 SVGAGI. The CDR3 contains 12 residues. CDR3 coding DNA: TGTGCCAGCAGACGGGAGGGGGGTACGCAGTATTTT. It specifies CASRREGGTQYF.

This clonotype showed up many times. The chain joins TRBV29-1 to TRBJ1-1, with D unresolved. Trimming left V 6 bases short and J 0 bases short, with 14 bases between. Per germline, CDR1 SQVTM and CDR2 ANQGSEA. The CDR3 contains 14 residues. This CDR3 is CSVVRWGMNTEAFF. CDR3 in DNA: TGCAGCGTGGTTCGCTGGGGAATGAACACTGAAGCTTTCTTT.

This clonotype was seen many times. V usage is TRBV7-2 and J usage is TRBJ1-5, with TRBD1 as a possible D gene (5 bases). CDR1 is SGHTA and CDR2 is FQGNSA in the germline V gene. With 5 bases removed from V and 0 bases from J, the gap between germline ends came to 11 bases. This CDR3 region has 15 residues. The CDR3 DNA follows: TGTGCCAGCAGCAGCAGGGCGGGTAGCAATCAGCCCCAGCATTTT. Protein sequence: CASSSRAGSNQPQHF.

The V call is TRBV6-2 or TRBV6-3, the J call TRBJ1-1; no definite D call. Trimming removed 7 bases from V and 2 bases from J, with 11 bases in between. In germline, CDR1 is MNHEY, CDR2 SVGEGT. The CDR3 sequence is 13 residues long. As DNA, the CDR3 is TGTGCCAGCACTCGACCACCCAACACTGAAGCTTTCTTT. Translated: CASTRPPNTEAFF.

This clonotype was detected many times. The rearrangement links TRBV19 to TRBJ2-3; a weak D match, TRBD2 (6 bases). The ends were cut back, 4 bases at V and 6 bases at J, with 11 bases in the middle. The CDR3 spans 13 residues. Germline V gene data show CDR1 as LNHDA and CDR2 as SQIVND (reference sequence). This chain's CDR3 is CASSTGREDTQYF. The CDR3 region has the DNA TGTGCCAGTAGTACGGGACGGGAGGATACGCAGTATTTT.

This clonotype came up many times. The V and J genes are TRBV7-2 and TRBJ2-5, with a weak D call TRBD2 (6 bases). CDR1 is SGHTA, CDR2 FQGNSA, per germline. There are 15 residues in the CDR3. The V and J ends lost 6 bases and 5 bases respectively, with 19 bases between them. CDR3 in DNA: TGTGCCAGCAGACAGTTTAGCGGCAGAACGGAGACCCAGTACTTC. It codes for CASRQFSGRTETQYF. Full variable domain (outside the CDR3, taken from reference TRBV7-2 and TRBJ2-5): GAGVSQSPSNKVTEKGKDVELRCDPISGHTALYWYRQSLGQGLEFLIYFQGNSAPDKSGLPSDRFSAERTGGSVSTLTIQRTQQEDSAVYLCASRQFSGRTETQYFGPGTRLLVL.

This clonotype has ten or more counts. CDR3 in DNA: TGTGCCAGTTGGGACAGGGGGCGGAATACGCAGTATTTT. It encodes CASWDRGRNTQYF. This rearrangement joins TRBV19 to TRBJ2-3, with 12 nucleotides matching TRBD1. With 8 bases clipped from V and 7 bases from J, the junction kept 4 bases outside the gene matches. CDR3 size: 13 residues. The germline V gene has CDR1 LNHDA and CDR2 SQIVND (reference sequence).